This T cell receptor (beta chain) derives from a study of cytomegalovirus exposure and HLA in healthy donors. The PCR made use of 60 Vbeta and 13 Jbeta primers. Repertoires were generated with immunoSEQ multiplex PCR, while TCRdb's copy carries only in-frame clones and drops some. The data show around 100,000 clones, roughly 79% seen once. V shed 6 bases, J shed 9 bases, and the junction held 8 bases outside the gene matches. The CDR3 has 14 amino acids. Germline CDR1 is MDHEN and CDR2 is SYDVKM. J is TRBJ2-1 and V is TRBV28, with 10 bases lining up with TRBD2. Sequenced sample: PBMCs. The source is a woman aged 40 to 49 in good health and CMV-seronegative. The CDR3 sequence is CASSFSGRLSEQFF. The CDR3 DNA is TGTGCCAGCAGCTTTAGCGGGAGGCTAAGTGAGCAGTTCTTC. The variable domain in full, completed from reference TRBV28 and TRBJ2-1, reads DVKVTQSSRYLVKRTGEKVFLECVQDMDHENMFWYRQDPGLGLRLIYFSYDVKMKEKGDIPEGYSVSREKKERFSLILESASTNQTSMYLCASSFSGRLSEQFFGPGTRLTVL.